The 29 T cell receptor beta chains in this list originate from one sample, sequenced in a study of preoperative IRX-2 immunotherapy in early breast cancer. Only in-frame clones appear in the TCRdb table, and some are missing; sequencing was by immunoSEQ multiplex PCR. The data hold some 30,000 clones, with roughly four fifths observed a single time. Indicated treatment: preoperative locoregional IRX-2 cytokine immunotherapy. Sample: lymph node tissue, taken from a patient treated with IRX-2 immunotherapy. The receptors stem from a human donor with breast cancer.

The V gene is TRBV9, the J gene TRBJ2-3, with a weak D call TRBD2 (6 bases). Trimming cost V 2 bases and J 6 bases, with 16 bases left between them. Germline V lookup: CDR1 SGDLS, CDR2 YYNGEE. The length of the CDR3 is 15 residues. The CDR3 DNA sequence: TGTGCCAGCAGCGTGAAGGCGGGATGGGCGGATACGCAGTATTTT. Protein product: CASSVKAGWADTQYF.

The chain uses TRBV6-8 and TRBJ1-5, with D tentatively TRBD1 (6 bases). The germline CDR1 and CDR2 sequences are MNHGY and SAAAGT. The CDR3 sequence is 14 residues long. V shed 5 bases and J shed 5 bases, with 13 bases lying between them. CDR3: CASSRDRPDQPQHF. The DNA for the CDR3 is TGTGCCAGCAGTCGCGACAGGCCTGATCAGCCCCAGCATTTT.

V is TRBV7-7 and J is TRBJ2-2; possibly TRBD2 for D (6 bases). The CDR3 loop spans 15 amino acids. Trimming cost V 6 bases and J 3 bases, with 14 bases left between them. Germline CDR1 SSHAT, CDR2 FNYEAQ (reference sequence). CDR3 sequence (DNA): TGTGCCAGCAGTCCGCCCCCGGGGGACACCGGGGAGCTGTTTTTT. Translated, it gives CASSPPPGDTGELFF. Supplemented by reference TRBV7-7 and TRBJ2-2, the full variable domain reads GAGVSQSPRYKVTKRGQDVTLRCDPISSHATLYWYQQALGQGPEFLTYFNYEAQPDKSGLPSDRFSAERPEGSISTLTIQRTEQRDSAMYRCASSPPPGDTGELFFGEGSRLTVL.

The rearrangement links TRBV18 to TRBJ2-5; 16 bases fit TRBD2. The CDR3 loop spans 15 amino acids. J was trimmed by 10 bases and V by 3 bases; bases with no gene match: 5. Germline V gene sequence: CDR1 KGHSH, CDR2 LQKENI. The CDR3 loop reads CASSPGLAGGPVQYF. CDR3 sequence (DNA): TGTGCCAGCTCACCGGGACTAGCGGGAGGGCCGGTCCAGTACTTC. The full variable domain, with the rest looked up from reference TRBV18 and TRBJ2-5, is NAGVMQNPRHLVRRRGQEARLRCSPMKGHSHVYWYRQLPEEGLKFMVYLQKENIIDESGMPKERFSAEFPKEGPSILRIQQVVRGDSAAYFCASSPGLAGGPVQYFGPGTRLLVL.

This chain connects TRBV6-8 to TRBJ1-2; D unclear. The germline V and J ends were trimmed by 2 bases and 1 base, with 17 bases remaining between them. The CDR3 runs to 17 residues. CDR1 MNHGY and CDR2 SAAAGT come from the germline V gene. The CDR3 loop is CASSYRDGRNINYGYTF. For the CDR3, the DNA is TGTGCCAGCAGTTACCGAGACGGACGTAATATTAACTATGGCTACACCTTC.

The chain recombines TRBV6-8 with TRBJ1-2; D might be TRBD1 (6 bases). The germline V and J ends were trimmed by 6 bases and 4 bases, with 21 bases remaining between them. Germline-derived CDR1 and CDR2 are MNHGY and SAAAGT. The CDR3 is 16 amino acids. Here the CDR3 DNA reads TGTGCCAGCAGCGGAGGGCTGACAGGATATGGCTATGGCTACACCTTC. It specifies CASSGGLTGYGYGYTF.

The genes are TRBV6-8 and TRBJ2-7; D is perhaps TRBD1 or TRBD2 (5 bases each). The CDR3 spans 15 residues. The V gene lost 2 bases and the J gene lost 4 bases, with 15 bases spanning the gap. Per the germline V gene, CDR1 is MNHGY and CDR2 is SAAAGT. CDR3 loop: CASSYGGWTGYEQYF. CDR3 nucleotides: TGTGCCAGCAGTTACGGGGGATGGACTGGATACGAGCAGTACTTC.

Here the CDR3 reads CASSLGLATNEKLFF. As DNA, the CDR3 is TGCGCCAGCAGCTTGGGACTAGCAACTAATGAAAAACTGTTTTTT. This rearrangement joins TRBV5-1 to TRBJ1-4; no reliable D call. V was shortened by 0 bases and J by 0 bases, with 6 bases between the two germline ends. Germline lookup yields CDR1 SGHRS and CDR2 YFSETQ. The CDR3 is 15 amino acids.

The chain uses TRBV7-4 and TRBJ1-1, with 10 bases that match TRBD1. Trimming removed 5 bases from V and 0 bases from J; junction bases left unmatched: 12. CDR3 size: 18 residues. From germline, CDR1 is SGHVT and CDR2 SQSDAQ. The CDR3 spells CASSIMGQGSPLNTEAFF. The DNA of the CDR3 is TGTGCCAGCAGCATAATGGGACAGGGGTCACCCTTGAACACTGAAGCTTTCTTT. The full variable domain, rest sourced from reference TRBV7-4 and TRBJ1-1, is GAGVSQSPRYKVAKRGRDVALRCDSISGHVTLYWYRQTLGQGSEVLTYSQSDAQRDKSGRPSGRFSAERPERSVSTLKIQRTEQGDSAVYLCASSIMGQGSPLNTEAFFGQGTRLTVV.

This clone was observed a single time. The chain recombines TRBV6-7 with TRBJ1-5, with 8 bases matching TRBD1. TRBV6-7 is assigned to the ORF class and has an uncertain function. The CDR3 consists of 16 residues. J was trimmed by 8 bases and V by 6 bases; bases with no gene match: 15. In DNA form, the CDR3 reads TGTGCCAGCAGACCCCTGCGACAGGGGTCAATCAAGCCCCAGCATTTT. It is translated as CASRPLRQGSIKPQHF.

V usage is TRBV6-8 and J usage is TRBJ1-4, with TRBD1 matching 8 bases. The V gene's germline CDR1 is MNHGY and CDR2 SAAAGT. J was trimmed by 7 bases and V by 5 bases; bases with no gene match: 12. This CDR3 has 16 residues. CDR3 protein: CASSHTRTGKGEKLFF. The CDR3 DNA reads TGTGCCAGCAGTCATACCAGGACAGGGAAGGGTGAAAAACTGTTTTTT.

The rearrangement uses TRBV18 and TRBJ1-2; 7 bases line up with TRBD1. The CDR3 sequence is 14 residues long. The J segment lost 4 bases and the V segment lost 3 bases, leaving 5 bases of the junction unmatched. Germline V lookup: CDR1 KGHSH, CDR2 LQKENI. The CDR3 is CASSPGQALYGYTF. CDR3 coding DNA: TGTGCCAGCTCACCCGGACAGGCCCTCTATGGCTACACCTTC.

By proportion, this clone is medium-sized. The CDR3 DNA sequence: TGTGCCAGCAGTTGGGTAGGACGGTTAATGAACACTGAAGCTTTCTTT. Amino acid sequence: CASSWVGRLMNTEAFF. The J gene is TRBJ1-1, the V gene TRBV28; D not certain. Germline V gives CDR1 MDHEN, CDR2 SYDVKM. The CDR3 is 16 residues long. Trimming stripped 4 bases from V and 0 bases from J, with 15 bases between.

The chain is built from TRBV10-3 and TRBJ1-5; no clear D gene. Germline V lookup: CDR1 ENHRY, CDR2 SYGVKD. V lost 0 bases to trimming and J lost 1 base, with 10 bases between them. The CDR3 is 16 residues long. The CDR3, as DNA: TGTGCCATCAGTGAGTCGAGGGAGAGGAGCAATCAGCCCCAGCATTTT. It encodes CAISESRERSNQPQHF.

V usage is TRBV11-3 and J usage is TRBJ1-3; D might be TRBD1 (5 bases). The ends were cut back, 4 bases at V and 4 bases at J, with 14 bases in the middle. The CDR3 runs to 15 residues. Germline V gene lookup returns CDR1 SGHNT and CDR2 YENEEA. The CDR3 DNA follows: TGTGCCAGCAGCTCCTTCCAGGGCTTAGGAAACACCATATATTTT. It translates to CASSSFQGLGNTIYF.

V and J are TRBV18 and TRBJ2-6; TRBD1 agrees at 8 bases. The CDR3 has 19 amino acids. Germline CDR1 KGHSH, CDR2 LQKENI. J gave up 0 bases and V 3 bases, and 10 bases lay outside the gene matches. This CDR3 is CASSPAGTGKPSGANVLTF. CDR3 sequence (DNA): TGTGCCAGCTCACCGGCCGGGACAGGTAAACCCTCTGGGGCCAACGTCCTGACTTTC.

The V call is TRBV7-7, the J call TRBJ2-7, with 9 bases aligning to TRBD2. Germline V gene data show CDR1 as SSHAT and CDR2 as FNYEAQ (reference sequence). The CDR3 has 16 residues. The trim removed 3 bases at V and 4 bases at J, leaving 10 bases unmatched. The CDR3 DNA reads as TGTGCCAGCAGCTTGGCCGGCCAGCGGGGGGCGTACGAGCAGTACTTC. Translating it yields CASSLAGQRGAYEQYF.

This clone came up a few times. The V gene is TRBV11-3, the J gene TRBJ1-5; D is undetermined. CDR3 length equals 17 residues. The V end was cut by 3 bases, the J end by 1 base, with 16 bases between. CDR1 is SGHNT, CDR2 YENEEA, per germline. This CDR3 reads CASSLVPTAGSNQPQHF. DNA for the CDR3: TGTGCCAGCAGCTTGGTCCCCACGGCCGGGAGCAATCAGCCCCAGCATTTT.

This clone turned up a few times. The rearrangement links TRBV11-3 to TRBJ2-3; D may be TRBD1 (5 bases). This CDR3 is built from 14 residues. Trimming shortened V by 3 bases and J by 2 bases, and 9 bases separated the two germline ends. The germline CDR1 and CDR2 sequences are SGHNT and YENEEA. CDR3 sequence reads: CASSLGPFTDTQYF. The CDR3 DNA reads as TGTGCCAGCAGCTTGGGGCCATTCACAGATACGCAGTATTTT.

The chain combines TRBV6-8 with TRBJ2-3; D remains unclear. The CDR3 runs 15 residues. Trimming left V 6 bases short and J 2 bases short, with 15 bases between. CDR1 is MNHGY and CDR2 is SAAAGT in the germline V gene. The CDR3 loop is CASSPVGDSTDTQYF. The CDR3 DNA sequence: TGTGCCAGCAGCCCAGTGGGCGACTCCACAGATACGCAGTATTTT.

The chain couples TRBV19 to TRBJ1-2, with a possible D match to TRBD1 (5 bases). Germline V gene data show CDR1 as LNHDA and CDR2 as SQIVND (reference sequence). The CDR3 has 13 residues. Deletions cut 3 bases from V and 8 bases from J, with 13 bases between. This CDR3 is CASSMGEIQGYTF. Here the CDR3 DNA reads TGTGCCAGTAGTATGGGGGAGATCCAGGGCTACACCTTC.

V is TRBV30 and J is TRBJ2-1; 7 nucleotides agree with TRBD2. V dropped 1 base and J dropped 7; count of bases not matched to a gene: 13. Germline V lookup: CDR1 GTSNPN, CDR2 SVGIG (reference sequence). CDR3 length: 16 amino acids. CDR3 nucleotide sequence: TGTGCCTGGAGTGGCAGTACGGCGGGGGTTAGGAATGAGCAGTTCTTC. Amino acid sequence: CAWSGSTAGVRNEQFF.

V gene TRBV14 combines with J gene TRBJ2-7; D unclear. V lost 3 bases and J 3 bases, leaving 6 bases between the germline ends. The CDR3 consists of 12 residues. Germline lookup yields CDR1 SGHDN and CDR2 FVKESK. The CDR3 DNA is TGTGCCAGCAGCCAGGTCTACTACGAGCAGTACTTC. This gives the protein CASSQVYYEQYF.

CDR3 coding DNA: TGTGCCAGCAGGAAAAGGGCACAGGGTGGAACTGAAGCTTTCTTT. Translating it yields CASRKRAQGGTEAFF. This rearrangement joins TRBV2 to TRBJ1-1, with D perhaps matching TRBD1 (6 bases). The CDR3 has 15 residues. Germline V gene lookup returns CDR1 SNHLY and CDR2 FYNNEI. V lost 6 bases, J lost 5 bases, and 19 bases lay in between.

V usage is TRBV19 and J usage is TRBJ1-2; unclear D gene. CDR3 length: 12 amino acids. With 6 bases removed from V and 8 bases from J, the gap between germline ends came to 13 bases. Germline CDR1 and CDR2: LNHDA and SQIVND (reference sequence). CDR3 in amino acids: CASRWAGGGYTF. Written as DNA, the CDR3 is TGTGCCAGTAGGTGGGCCGGCGGGGGCTACACCTTC.

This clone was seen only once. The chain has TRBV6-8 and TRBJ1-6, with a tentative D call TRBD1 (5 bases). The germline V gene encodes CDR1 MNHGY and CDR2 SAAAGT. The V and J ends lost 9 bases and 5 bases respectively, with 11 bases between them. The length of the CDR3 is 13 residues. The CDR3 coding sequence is TGTGCCAGTACCCGGGACCATAATTCACCCCTCCACTTT. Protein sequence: CASTRDHNSPLHF.

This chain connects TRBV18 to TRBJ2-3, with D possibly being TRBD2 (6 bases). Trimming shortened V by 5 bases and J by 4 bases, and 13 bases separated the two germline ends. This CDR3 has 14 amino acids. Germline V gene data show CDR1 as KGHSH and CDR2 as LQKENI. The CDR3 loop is CASSTGSRADTQYF. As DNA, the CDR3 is TGTGCCAGCTCAACCGGGAGTAGGGCAGATACGCAGTATTTT.

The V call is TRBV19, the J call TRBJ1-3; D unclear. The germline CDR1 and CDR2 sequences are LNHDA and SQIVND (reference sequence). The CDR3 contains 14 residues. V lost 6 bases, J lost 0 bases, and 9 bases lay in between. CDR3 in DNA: TGTGCCAGTAGCCGAGCTTCCTCTGGAAACACCATATATTTT. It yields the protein CASSRASSGNTIYF. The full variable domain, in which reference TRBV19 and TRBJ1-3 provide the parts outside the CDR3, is DGGITQSPKYLFRKEGQNVTLSCEQNLNHDAMYWYRQDPGQGLRLIYYSQIVNDFQKGDIAEGYSVSREKKESFPLTVTSAQKNPTAFYLCASSRASSGNTIYFGEGSWLTVV.

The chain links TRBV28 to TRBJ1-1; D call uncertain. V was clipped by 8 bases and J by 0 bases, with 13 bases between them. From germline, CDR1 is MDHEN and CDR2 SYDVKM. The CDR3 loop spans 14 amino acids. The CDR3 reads CASRPRPVNTEAFF. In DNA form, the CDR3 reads TGTGCCAGCCGGCCGAGGCCGGTGAACACTGAAGCTTTCTTT. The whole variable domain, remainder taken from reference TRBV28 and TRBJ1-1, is DVKVTQSSRYLVKRTGEKVFLECVQDMDHENMFWYRQDPGLGLRLIYFSYDVKMKEKGDIPEGYSVSREKKERFSLILESASTNQTSMYLCASRPRPVNTEAFFGQGTRLTVV.